The 10 T cell receptor beta chains presented below share a single source sample, sequenced in a study of shared clonotypes between healthy human individuals. Using immunoSEQ multiplex PCR, the repertoire was profiled, and TCRdb retains in-frame clones only, with some absent. The sample lists hundreds of thousands of clones, roughly 79% occurring once. The sequencing sample was made of PBMCs. Every receptor here comes from a woman aged 40 to 50 in good health. Some clones in this sample may be carry-over from other donors' samples.

This clone was found once. V gene TRBV5-1 combines with J gene TRBJ2-3; 10 bases are a match to TRBD2. This CDR3 comprises 16 residues. Germline V lookup: CDR1 SGHRS, CDR2 YFSETQ. J lost 0 bases, V lost 1 base, and 2 bases had no gene match. CDR3 bases: TGCGCCAGCAGCTTGTCACTAGCGGGAAGCACAGATACGCAGTATTTT. Amino acid sequence: CASSLSLAGSTDTQYF.

In DNA form, the CDR3 reads TGTGCCATCAGTGAGCCGGGACCCCTCGGGGAGCAGTACTTC. Its protein is CAISEPGPLGEQYF. V gene TRBV10-3 combines with J gene TRBJ2-7, with D tentatively TRBD1 or TRBD2 (5 bases each). V was trimmed by 2 bases and J by 7 bases, leaving 15 bases between them. The CDR3 is 14 residues long. Germline CDR1 and CDR2: ENHRY and SYGVKD.

This chain uses TRBV6-5 with TRBJ1-3; TRBD1 matches 9 bases. The V gene's germline CDR1 is MNHEY and CDR2 SVGAGI. After removal of 10 bases from V and 9 bases from J, the junction contained 13 bases not matched to a gene. The CDR3 has 14 amino acids. For the CDR3, the DNA is TGTGCCACCATGGGGGGACAGGGATACTCCACCATATATTTT. Translating it yields CATMGGQGYSTIYF.

This clone has at least ten counts. V and J are TRBV4-1 and TRBJ2-7, with D perhaps TRBD1 (5 bases). Germline V gene lookup returns CDR1 MGHRA and CDR2 YSYEKL. The CDR3 runs to 13 residues. Trimming removed 3 bases at V and 5 bases at J, with 11 bases between. The CDR3 protein is CASSHSGFDEQYF. The CDR3 bases are TGCGCCAGCAGCCATTCAGGGTTCGACGAGCAGTACTTC.

J is TRBJ2-7 and V is TRBV25-1; D may be TRBD2 (5 bases). The V and J ends lost 1 base and 6 bases respectively, with 16 bases between them. The CDR3 has 15 residues. Germline V CDR1 and CDR2: MGHDK, SYGVNS. CDR3 protein: CASSESPSGVPEQYF. CDR3 sequence (DNA): TGTGCCAGCAGTGAATCGCCGAGCGGAGTGCCCGAGCAGTACTTC.

The V gene is TRBV28, the J gene TRBJ2-5; 11 bases line up with TRBD2. CDR1 MDHEN and CDR2 SYDVKM come from the germline V gene. The V segment lost 5 bases and the J segment 0 bases; nucleotides outside the gene matches: 5. This CDR3 has 16 residues. CDR3 amino acids: CASSTRLAGYQETQYF. The CDR3 coding sequence is TGTGCCAGCAGTACCCGACTAGCGGGATACCAAGAGACCCAGTACTTC.

The gene calls are TRBV18 and TRBJ2-3; D is unresolved. CDR3 size: 15 residues. V lost 3 bases to trimming and J lost 5 bases, with 15 bases between them. Germline-derived CDR1 and CDR2 are KGHSH and LQKENI. The CDR3 reads CASSPDAVFGDTQYF. As DNA, the CDR3 is TGTGCCAGCTCACCCGACGCAGTGTTTGGAGATACGCAGTATTTT.

This chain connects TRBV7-2 to TRBJ2-3; 15 bases align to TRBD2. V shed 8 bases, J shed 5 bases, and the junction held 17 bases outside the gene matches. The germline V gene encodes CDR1 SGHTA and CDR2 FQGNSA. There are 19 residues in the CDR3. In DNA, the CDR3 is TGTGCCAGCGCTCCGGGACTAGCGGGAGGCACAGGGAGGAGAGATACGCAGTATTTT. Protein: CASAPGLAGGTGRRDTQYF.

There are many counts of this clone. The chain recombines TRBV20-1 with TRBJ2-4; D is ambiguous. This CDR3 is 10 amino acids long. CDR1 and CDR2 from the germline V gene are DFQATT and SNEGSKA (reference sequence). The V and J ends lost 5 bases and 7 bases respectively, with 6 bases between them. The CDR3 region is CSAQRNIQYF. CDR3 DNA: TGCAGTGCTCAAAGGAACATTCAGTACTTC.

This clone was counted a single time. The J gene is TRBJ1-3, the V gene TRBV7-8, with 7 bases lining up with TRBD1. The J segment lost 4 bases and the V segment lost 3 bases, leaving 15 bases of the junction unmatched. The CDR3 loop spans 18 amino acids. Germline V gene lookup returns CDR1 SGHVS and CDR2 FQNEAQ. The chain's CDR3 is CASSLILTPGQRGNTIYF. The CDR3 nucleotides are TGTGCCAGCAGCTTGATTCTTACCCCGGGACAGCGAGGAAACACCATATATTTT. Complete variable domain (other parts from reference TRBV7-8 and TRBJ1-3): GAGVSQSPRYKVAKRGQDVALRCDPISGHVSLFWYQQALGQGPEFLTYFQNEAQLDKSGLPSDRFFAERPEGSVSTLKIQRTQQEDSAVYLCASSLILTPGQRGNTIYFGEGSWLTVV.